The text below deals with one T cell receptor (beta chain). Antigen unknown. The data are from a study of T cell responses to AZD1222 COVID-19 vaccine. Study overall: Pooled together were second doses at about 4 or about 12 weeks. Findings and caveats of the study: The study found vaccine-associated CD4 TCRs spanning spike, dominant at 160-218 and 743-854. Targeting of unmutated variant regions was reportedly seen in nearly half of spike-specific TCRs. Donors were mostly white British, more females; clonal diversity possibly underestimated.

Clones were read by immunoSEQ multiplex PCR, and TCRdb kept only the in-frame ones, dropping some. Of more than 75,000 clones in the sample, around 90% were seen once. The CDR3 has 13 amino acids. V shed 5 bases and J 5 bases; nucleotides not matched to a gene: 4. The clonotype was recovered from an adult in good health. Source: peripheral blood, taken on day 0 of AZD1222 vaccination. The chain links TRBV12-3 or TRBV12-4 to TRBJ1-2; TRBD1 aligns across 8 bases. The CDR3 reads CASSPGTGYGYTF. Written as DNA, the CDR3 is TGTGCCAGCAGTCCCGGGACAGGATATGGCTACACCTTC.